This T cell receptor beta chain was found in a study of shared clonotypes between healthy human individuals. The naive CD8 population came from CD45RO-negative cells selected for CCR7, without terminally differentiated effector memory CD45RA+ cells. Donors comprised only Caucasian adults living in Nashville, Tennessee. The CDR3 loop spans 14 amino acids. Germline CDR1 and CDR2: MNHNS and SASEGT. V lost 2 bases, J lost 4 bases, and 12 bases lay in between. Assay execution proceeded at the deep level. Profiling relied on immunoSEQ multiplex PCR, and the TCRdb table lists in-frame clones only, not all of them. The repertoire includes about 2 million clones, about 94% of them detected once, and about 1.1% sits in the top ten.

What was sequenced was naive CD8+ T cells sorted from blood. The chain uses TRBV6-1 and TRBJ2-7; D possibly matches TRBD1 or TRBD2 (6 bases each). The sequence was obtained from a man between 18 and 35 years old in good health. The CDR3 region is CASSETTGRYEQYF. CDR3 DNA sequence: TGTGCCAGCAGTGAAACTACAGGGAGGTACGAGCAGTACTTC.